Below, 11 T cell receptor beta chains from the same sample are listed, as sequenced in a study of OX40 agonist ivuxolimab in advanced cancers. The receptor library was made with the immunoSEQ multiplex PCR assay. What TCRdb holds here is the immuneACCESS table cut down to in-frame rearrangements. Part of the clones is not present; checked against another copy, under half of the missing clones reflect an unresolved V gene, and the others are unexplained. This sample has roughly 28,000 clones in its table, and around 80% of those were observed once. The top ten clones comprise roughly 29% of the sample. The source was CD4+ or CD8+ T cells sorted from blood, collected in a trial of the OX40 agonist ivuxolimab. The receptors were sampled from an adult with an advanced solid tumor such as melanoma, head and neck, liver or kidney cancer.

V usage is TRBV9 and J usage is TRBJ2-2, with D unresolved. V was clipped by 0 bases and J by 5 bases, with 14 bases between them. The CDR3 loop spans 16 amino acids. Germline V CDR1 and CDR2: SGDLS, YYNGEE. CDR3 sequence reads: CASSVGKESRTGELFF. The DNA of the CDR3 is TGTGCCAGCAGCGTAGGAAAGGAATCGAGGACCGGGGAGCTGTTTTTT.

This chain links TRBV4-1 with TRBJ2-7; D possibly corresponds to TRBD2 (6 bases). V was cut by 1 base and J by 1 base, with 8 bases left in between. Germline lookup yields CDR1 MGHRA and CDR2 YSYEKL. The CDR3 sequence is 14 residues long. As DNA, the CDR3 is TGCGCCAGCAGCCAAGGTAGCGGATCCTACGAGCAGTACTTC. Protein sequence: CASSQGSGSYEQYF.

This chain joins TRBV11-2 and TRBJ2-2; a possible D gene is TRBD2 (6 bases). This CDR3 has 16 amino acids. Germline lookup yields CDR1 SGHAT and CDR2 FQNNGV. V was clipped by 1 base and J by 5 bases, with 14 bases between them. CDR3 bases: TGTGCCAGCAGCTTAGGTTTCCGGGAGACGACCGGGGAGCTGTTTTTT. Translated: CASSLGFRETTGELFF. Drawing the rest from reference TRBV11-2 and TRBJ2-2, the complete variable domain is EAGVAQSPRYKIIEKRQSVAFWCNPISGHATLYWYQQILGQGPKLLIQFQNNGVVDDSQLPKDRFSAERLKGVDSTLKIQPAKLEDSAVYLCASSLGFRETTGELFFGEGSRLTVL.

This clone was counted only a few times. J is TRBJ1-2 and V is TRBV5-8; a possible D gene is TRBD1 (6 bases). Germline values: CDR1 SGHTS, CDR2 YDEGEE. Trimming left V 5 bases short and J 4 bases short, with 15 bases between. The CDR3 consists of 14 residues. CDR3 in DNA: TGTGCCAGCAGGATGAGGCAGGGGATCTATGGCTACACCTTC. Protein: CASRMRQGIYGYTF. The entire variable domain, with the rest obtained from reference TRBV5-8 and TRBJ1-2, is as follows: EAGVTQSPTHLIKTRGQQATLRCSPISGHTSVYWYQQALGLGLQFLLWYDEGEERNRGNFPPRFSGRQFPNYSSELNVNALELEDSALYLCASRMRQGIYGYTFGSGTRLTVV.

The chain couples TRBV13 to TRBJ2-3, with TRBD2 matching 10 bases. Looked up from germline, CDR1 is PRHDT and CDR2 is FYEKMQ (reference sequence). With V trimmed by 4 bases and J by 3 bases, 16 bases remained unmatched. The CDR3 covers 19 residues. In DNA form, the CDR3 reads TGTGCCAGCAGCTCCCCCCGGGCTAGCGGGAGCTCTAGGACAGATACGCAGTATTTT. This translates into CASSSPRASGSSRTDTQYF.

The chain links TRBV19 to TRBJ1-5, with 7 bases fitting TRBD1. Unmatched junction bases numbered 6, after V lost 5 bases and J lost 5 bases. Germline V gene lookup returns CDR1 LNHDA and CDR2 SQIVND (reference sequence). The CDR3 covers 14 residues. The CDR3 DNA reads TGTGCCAGTAGTCCAGAGACAGGGCATCAGCCCCAGCATTTT. Protein: CASSPETGHQPQHF.

The rearrangement joins TRBV7-2 to TRBJ2-7; perhaps TRBD2 as D (5 bases). V was clipped by 5 bases and J by 6 bases, with 17 bases between them. Germline V lookup: CDR1 SGHTA, CDR2 FQGNSA. The CDR3 spans 14 residues. CDR3 region: CASSPRLFFGEQYF. In DNA, the CDR3 is TGTGCCAGCAGCCCACGACTATTCTTCGGCGAGCAGTACTTC.

This sequence joins TRBV25-1 and TRBJ2-4; 10 bases fit TRBD1. Unmatched junction bases numbered 10, after V lost 0 bases and J lost 8 bases. The V gene's germline CDR1 is MGHDK and CDR2 SYGVNS. CDR3 length equals 17 residues. The chain's CDR3 is CASSEYGTGVVEHIQYF. In DNA, the CDR3 is TGTGCCAGCAGTGAATATGGGACAGGGGTCGTTGAGCACATTCAGTACTTC.

The chain employs TRBV6-1 and TRBJ2-3, with TRBD2 matching 10 bases. This CDR3 is 16 amino acids long. J was trimmed by 2 bases and V by 3 bases; bases with no gene match: 5. Looked up from germline, CDR1 is MNHNS and CDR2 is SASEGT. CDR3 loop: CASSDQRGGPTDTQYF. In nucleotides, the CDR3 is TGTGCCAGCAGTGACCAGCGGGGGGGCCCCACAGATACGCAGTATTTT.

This chain uses TRBV5-1 with TRBJ1-2; 10 nucleotides line up with TRBD1. The junction had 2 bases not matched to a gene; V was cut back by 0 bases and J by 6 bases. Germline V CDR1 and CDR2: SGHRS, YFSETQ. The CDR3 runs to 14 residues. The CDR3 region is CASSLEGTGDGYTF. In nucleotides, the CDR3 is TGCGCCAGCAGCTTGGAAGGGACAGGGGATGGCTACACCTTC. Drawing the rest from reference TRBV5-1 and TRBJ1-2, the complete variable domain is KAGVTQTPRYLIKTRGQQVTLSCSPISGHRSVSWYQQTPGQGLQFLFEYFSETQRNKGNFPGRFSGRQFSNSRSEMNVSTLELGDSALYLCASSLEGTGDGYTFGSGTRLTVV.

J is TRBJ1-1 and V is TRBV27; no clear D gene. Between the trimmed V and J ends, which lost 0 bases and 3 bases, there was a span of 14 bases. Germline-derived CDR1 and CDR2 are MNHEY and SMNVEV (reference sequence). This CDR3 has 16 amino acids. In DNA, the CDR3 is TGTGCCAGCAGTTTATCCGCGGACCCGTGGGACACTGAAGCTTTCTTT. Its translation: CASSLSADPWDTEAFF.